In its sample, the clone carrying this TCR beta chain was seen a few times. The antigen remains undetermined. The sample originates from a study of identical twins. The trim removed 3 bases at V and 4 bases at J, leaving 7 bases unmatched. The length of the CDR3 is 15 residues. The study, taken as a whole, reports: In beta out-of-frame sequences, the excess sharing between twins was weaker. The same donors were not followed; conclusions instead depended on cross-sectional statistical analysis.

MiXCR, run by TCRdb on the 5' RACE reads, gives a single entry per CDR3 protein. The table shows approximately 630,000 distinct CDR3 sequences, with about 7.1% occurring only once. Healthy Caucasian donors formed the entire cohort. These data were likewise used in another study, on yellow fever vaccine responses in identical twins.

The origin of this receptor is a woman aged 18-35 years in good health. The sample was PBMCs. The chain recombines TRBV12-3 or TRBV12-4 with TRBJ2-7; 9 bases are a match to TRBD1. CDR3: CASSLSGTGKYEQYF. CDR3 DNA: TGTGCCAGCAGTTTGAGCGGGACAGGGAAATACGAGCAGTACTTC.